The rows below give T cell receptor beta chains drawn from one sample of a study of technical replicates of blood from a handful of donors. The assay was immunoSEQ multiplex PCR, and TCRdb's table has in-frame clones only and misses some. This table has around 76,000 clones, 95% to 98% appearing once. Source material: T cells isolated from PBMCs. The receptors were sampled from a human donor in good health. Each CDR3 is given with its conserved first and last residue. The D gene is left open where the match is weak. Clone size is not always given. Where it is, it says once, few, many or a class for expanded clones.

TRBV20-1,NA,NA,TRBJ1-1,TGCAGTGCTAGCCCGGACAGTGAAGCTTTCTTT,CSASPDSEAFF
TRBV4-2,once,TRBD2,TRBJ2-1,TGTGCCAGCAGCCTGTCAGGGACTAACCCCTACAATGAGCAGTTCTTC,CASSLSGTNPYNEQFF
TRBV7-2,NA,TRBD1,TRBJ1-1,TGTGCCAGCAGCCGGGAGGGGGCGGTGGTGAACACTGAAGCTTTCTTT,CASSREGAVVNTEAFF
TRBV30,NA,NA,TRBJ2-7,TGTGCCTCTACGCGGGGTTCCTACGAGCAGTACTTC,CASTRGSYEQYF
TRBV19,NA,TRBD1,TRBJ2-7,TGTGCCAGTAGTATAAGGGACAGAGTAGGATACGAGCAGTACTTC,CASSIRDRVGYEQYF
TRBV7-2,NA,NA,TRBJ2-7,TGTGCCAGCACCTCAGCTTATGCCCCACAGGTCTACGAGCAGTACTTC,CASTSAYAPQVYEQYF
TRBV9,NA,NA,TRBJ1-3,TGTGCCAGCAGCCTCCCTCGGGATCTCTCTGGAAACACCATATATTTT,CASSLPRDLSGNTIYF
TRBV10-3,once,NA,TRBJ1-5,TGTGCCATCAGTGGGGGGGGGCCCCAGCATTTT,CAISGGGPQHF
TRBV28,NA,NA,TRBJ2-3,TGTGCCAGCAGTTACCCGTCACAGACCGATGTCTCAGATACGCAGTATTTT,CASSYPSQTDVSDTQYF
TRBV30,NA,NA,TRBJ1-1,TGTGCCGGCTACAGGGACCGTGGGACTGAAGCTTTCTTT,CAGYRDRGTEAFF
TRBV6-5,NA,NA,TRBJ1-1,TGTGCCAGCAGCCGCGGGGGACTGAACACTGAAGCTTTCTTT,CASSRGGLNTEAFF
TRBV11-2,NA,NA,TRBJ2-5,TGTGCCAGCAGCTTAGGTTTTGGAGGAGAGACCCAGTACTTC,CASSLGFGGETQYF
TRBV13,NA,TRBD1,TRBJ2-7,TGTGCCAGCAGCTACGGGACAGGGGACTACGAGCAGTACTTC,CASSYGTGDYEQYF